The present entry profiles one T cell receptor beta chain with its context. The sample comes from a study of blood T cell repertoires in COVID-19. Looking at the study overall: Acute-phase and convalescent COVID-19 samples originated in the United States, Italy and Spain.

Authors' methods: Cell counts per sample came from amplifying reference gene primers. Only in-frame clones appear in the TCRdb table, and some are missing; sequencing was by immunoSEQ multiplex PCR. That table is the source of V, J and clone size, and D and trimming were worked out from the DNA. There are about 140,000 clones in the sample; about 80% occur only once, and approximately 16% lies in the top ten. The CDR3 spans 15 residues. Losses at the gene ends were 0 bases for V and 6 bases for J; bases not matched to a gene: 8. Germline V gene sequence: CDR1 GTSNPN, CDR2 SVGIG (reference sequence). The rearrangement joins TRBV30 to TRBJ1-5, with 7 bases aligning to TRBD1. Source material: peripheral blood. This receptor was taken from a man in his forties or fifties with acute or convalescent COVID-19. CDR3 bases: TGTGCCTGGAGTGTAGGCAGGGGGATAAGTCAGCCCCAGCATTTT. Its protein product is CAWSVGRGISQPQHF.